This is a list of T cell receptor beta chains from one sample in a study of T cell repertoires in cytomegalovirus infection. TCRdb used MiXCR to reprocess the reads, holding one entry per CDR3 protein. Altogether 510,000 or so distinct CDR3 sequences are present, approximately 25% being singletons, with the ten largest covering under 15%. The sequenced sample consisted of PBMCs. The receptor set was obtained from a human donor in good health (CMV status not recorded). Some clones in this sample may be carry-over from other donors' samples. Both conserved end residues are part of each CDR3. The D gene is left open where the match is weak. Size is stated for part of the rows, as once, few or many counts, or as a class when the clone is expanded.

j_call clone_size v_call d_call cdr3_length cdr3_nt cdr3_aa
TRBJ1-1 NA TRBV7-9 NA 13 TGTGCCACCGGGGACAAGACGATCACTGAAGCTTTCTTT CATGDKTITEAFF
TRBJ1-1 many TRBV7-8 NA 15 TGTGCCAGCAGCTTAGCCGGACGCCTGAACACTGAAGCTTTCTTT CASSLAGRLNTEAFF
TRBJ2-7 NA TRBV7-6 TRBD1 14 TGTGCCAGCAGCCGGACAGGATCCACGAGCGAGCAGTACTTC CASSRTGSTSEQYF
TRBJ2-7 NA TRBV10-3 TRBD1 12 TGTGCCACCACGGACAGGGACTCCGAGCAGTACTTC CATTDRDSEQYF
TRBJ2-2 many TRBV7-8 TRBD2 18 TGTGCCAGCAGCTTAATCACTAGCGGGCTTGGGGACACCGGGGAGCTGTTTTTT CASSLITSGLGDTGELFF
TRBJ2-2 few TRBV24-1 NA 12 TGTGCCACCAGGAAAAACACCGGGGAGCTGTTTTTT CATRKNTGELFF
TRBJ1-1 once TRBV29-1 TRBD1 11 TGCAGCGTGGGACAGGGGACTGAAGCTTTCTTT CSVGQGTEAFF
TRBJ2-2 once TRBV5-4 NA 12 TGTGCCAGCAGTCGCGTATCAGGGGAGCTGTTTTTT CASSRVSGELFF
TRBJ1-5 few TRBV15 NA 15 TGTGCCACCAGCAGAGACCGGGACAGCAATCAGCCCCAGCATTTT CATSRDRDSNQPQHF
TRBJ2-7 few TRBV12-5 NA 13 TGTGCTAGTGGTTTGGAGAGTTCCTACGAGCAGTACTTC CASGLESSYEQYF
TRBJ2-1 NA TRBV6-6 NA 15 TGTGCCAGCAGTTACCCGGCGCAGGGGAAAAATGAGCAGTTCTTC CASSYPAQGKNEQFF
TRBJ2-1 NA TRBV6-2/TRBV6-3 TRBD2 16 TGTGCCAGCAGTTACTCACTAGCGGGAGGTAAAAATGAGCAGTTCTTC CASSYSLAGGKNEQFF
TRBJ1-2 NA TRBV29-1 TRBD1 14 TGCAGCGTATCTAGACAGGGTTTTACCTATGGCTACACCTTC CSVSRQGFTYGYTF
TRBJ2-3 NA TRBV28 NA 15 TGTGCCAGCAGTTTAGTGATCCCGACGGGAGATACGCAGTATTTT CASSLVIPTGDTQYF
TRBJ1-1 many TRBV7-9 NA 14 TGTGCCAGCAGCCAGCGGGTAGGGGGCACTGAAGCTTTCTTT CASSQRVGGTEAFF
TRBJ1-5 NA TRBV20-1 NA 14 TGCAGTGCTAGTGGTGGAGGGGGCAATCAGCCCCAGCATTTT CSASGGGGNQPQHF
TRBJ1-1 NA TRBV7-6 NA 15 TGTGCCAGCAGCCCGAGAGGTCCAGGGTCAACTGAAGCTTTCTTT CASSPRGPGSTEAFF
TRBJ1-2 few TRBV11-2 NA 15 TGTGCCAGCAGCTTAGGCAGGTCTCCACTTTATGGCTACACCTTC CASSLGRSPLYGYTF
TRBJ2-7 NA TRBV5-6 NA 13 TGTGCCAGCAGCTCGGGACATGTCCACGAGCAGTACTTC CASSSGHVHEQYF
TRBJ2-2 NA TRBV20-1 TRBD1 14 TGCAGTGCTAGGCGACAGGGCCTCACCGGGGAGCTGTTTTTT CSARRQGLTGELFF
TRBJ1-1 many TRBV7-2 NA 12 TGTGCCAGCAGCTTTGAGTGGACTGAAGCTTTCTTT CASSFEWTEAFF
TRBJ1-5 many TRBV7-6 NA 17 TGTGCCAGCAGCTTAGATATTAAAGGGGCTCGCAATCAGCCCCAGCATTTT CASSLDIKGARNQPQHF
TRBJ2-4 NA TRBV7-6 NA 16 TGTGCCAGCAGCTCTCCACTCGGGGAAGCCAAAAACATTCAGTACTTC CASSSPLGEAKNIQYF
TRBJ2-1 NA TRBV4-1 NA 13 TGCGCCAGCAGCCAAGAACGGCTCAATGAGCAGTTCTTC CASSQERLNEQFF
TRBJ1-2 NA TRBV12-3/TRBV12-4 NA 12 TGTGCCAGCAGAGGGACCTACCGCGGGGACACCTTC CASRGTYRGDTF
TRBJ1-2 NA TRBV11-1 NA 12 TGTGCCAGCAGCAGGGTCCTGGACGGCTACACCTTC CASSRVLDGYTF
TRBJ1-2 few TRBV12-3/TRBV12-4 NA 13 TGTGCCAGCACCGTTACAGGGCACTATGGCTACACCTTC CASTVTGHYGYTF
TRBJ2-2 few TRBV19 NA 12 TGTGCCAGTAGTATCGTGGGCGGGGAGCTGTTTTTT CASSIVGGELFF
TRBJ2-2 NA TRBV20-1 TRBD1 16 TGCAGTGTCCCCCGTCCGGGACAGGGGGCCGCCGGGGAGCTGTTTTTT CSVPRPGQGAAGELFF
TRBJ2-7 NA TRBV6-6 TRBD2 17 TGTGCCAGCAGTTACGCGGCTAGCGGGAGATTTCCCTACGAGCAGTACTTC CASSYAASGRFPYEQYF
TRBJ2-3 few TRBV27 NA 16 TGTGCCAGCAGTCCGCTCGGGTCGTTTAGCACAGATACGCAGTATTTT CASSPLGSFSTDTQYF
TRBJ2-1 many TRBV11-2 TRBD2 15 TGTGCCAGCAGCTTAGATAGGGTCGGACTAGCGGAGCAGTTCTTC CASSLDRVGLAEQFF
TRBJ2-1 NA TRBV7-2 NA 13 TGTGCCAGCAGCTTAGGCGGGAATTTTGAGCAGTTCTTC CASSLGGNFEQFF
TRBJ2-5 few TRBV29-1 TRBD2 16 TGCAGCGTTGAAGGTTTCCCGGGAGGGCCTCAAGAGACCCAGTACTTC CSVEGFPGGPQETQYF
TRBJ2-5 once TRBV7-8 TRBD1 16 TGTGCCAGCAGCTCCCGGGACAGGGGACTCGGAGAGACCCAGTACTTC CASSSRDRGLGETQYF
TRBJ1-3 many TRBV12-5 NA 13 TGTGCTAGTGGTGAGCAGACTGGAAACACCATATATTTT CASGEQTGNTIYF
TRBJ2-1 few TRBV7-6 TRBD2 17 TGTGCCAGCAGCTTAGATTTTCTAGCGGGAGACATTGGTGAGCAGTTCTTC CASSLDFLAGDIGEQFF
TRBJ1-1 many TRBV7-2 NA 14 TGTGCCAGCAGCTCGTTAAATTTGAACACTGAAGCTTTCTTT CASSSLNLNTEAFF
TRBJ2-6 NA TRBV7-2 NA 15 TGTGCCAGCAGCTTAGATGCCAGGCCCTCCAACGTCCTGACTTTC CASSLDARPSNVLTF
TRBJ2-7 many TRBV7-3 TRBD2 14 TGTGCCAGCAGCTTAGGGGAGGGCCACTACGAGCAGTACTTC CASSLGEGHYEQYF
TRBJ2-3 many TRBV11-2 TRBD2 19 TGTGCCAGCAGCTTAAATTTCGGATGGAGCGGGAGGGCCCCAGATACGCAGTATTTT CASSLNFGWSGRAPDTQYF
TRBJ1-3 many TRBV7-2 NA 17 TGTGCCAGCAGCTCAGGACACCGGGCCGGATTTGGAAACACCATATATTTT CASSSGHRAGFGNTIYF
TRBJ2-2 few TRBV14 TRBD2 17 TGTGCCAGCAGCCAAGAAGTGTTAGCGGGAGACACCGGGGAGCTGTTTTTT CASSQEVLAGDTGELFF